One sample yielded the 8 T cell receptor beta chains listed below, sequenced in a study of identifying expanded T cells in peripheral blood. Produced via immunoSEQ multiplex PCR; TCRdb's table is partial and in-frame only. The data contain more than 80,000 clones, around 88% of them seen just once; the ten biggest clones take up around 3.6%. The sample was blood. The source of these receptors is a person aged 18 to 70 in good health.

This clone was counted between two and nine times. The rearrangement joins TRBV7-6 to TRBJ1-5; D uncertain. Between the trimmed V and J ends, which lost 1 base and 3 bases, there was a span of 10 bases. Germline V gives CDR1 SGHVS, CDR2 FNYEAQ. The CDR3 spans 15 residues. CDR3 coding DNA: TGTGCCAGCAGCTTAGGCGGTACAGTCAATCAGCCCCAGCATTTT. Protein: CASSLGGTVNQPQHF.

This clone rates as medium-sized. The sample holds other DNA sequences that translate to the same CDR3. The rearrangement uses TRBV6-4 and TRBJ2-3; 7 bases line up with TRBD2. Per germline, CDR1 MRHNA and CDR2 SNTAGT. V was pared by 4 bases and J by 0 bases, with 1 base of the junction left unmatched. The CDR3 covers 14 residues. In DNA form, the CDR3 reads TGTGCCAGCAGTGCTAGCGGTAGCACAGATACGCAGTATTTT. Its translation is CASSASGSTDTQYF.

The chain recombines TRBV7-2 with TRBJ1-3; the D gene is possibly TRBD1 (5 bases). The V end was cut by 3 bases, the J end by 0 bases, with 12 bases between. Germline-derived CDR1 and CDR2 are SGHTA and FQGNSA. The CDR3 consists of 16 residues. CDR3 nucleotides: TGTGCCAGCAGCTTCCAGGGCCATACCTCTGGAAACACCATATATTTT. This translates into CASSFQGHTSGNTIYF.

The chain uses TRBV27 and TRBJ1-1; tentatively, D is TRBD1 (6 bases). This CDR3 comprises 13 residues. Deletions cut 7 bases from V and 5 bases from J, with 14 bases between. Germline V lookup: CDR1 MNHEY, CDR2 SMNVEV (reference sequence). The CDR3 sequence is CASTPRGGTEAFF. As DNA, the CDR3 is TGTGCCAGCACCCCCAGAGGGGGAACTGAAGCTTTCTTT.

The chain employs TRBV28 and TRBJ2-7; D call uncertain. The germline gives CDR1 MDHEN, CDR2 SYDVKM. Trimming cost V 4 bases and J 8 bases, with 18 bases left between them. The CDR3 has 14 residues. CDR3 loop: CASSSPALRSQQYF. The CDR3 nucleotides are TGTGCCAGCAGTTCCCCAGCCCTACGAAGTCAGCAGTACTTC.

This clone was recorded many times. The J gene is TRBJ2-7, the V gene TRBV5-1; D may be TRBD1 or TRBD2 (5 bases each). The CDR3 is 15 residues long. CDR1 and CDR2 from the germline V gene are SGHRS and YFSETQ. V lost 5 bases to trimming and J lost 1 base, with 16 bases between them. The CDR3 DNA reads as TGCGCCAGCAGTTCCCGTTGGGGGAAATCCTACGAGCAGTACTTC. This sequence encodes CASSSRWGKSYEQYF. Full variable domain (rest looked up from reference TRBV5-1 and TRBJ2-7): KAGVTQTPRYLIKTRGQQVTLSCSPISGHRSVSWYQQTPGQGLQFLFEYFSETQRNKGNFPGRFSGRQFSNSRSEMNVSTLELGDSALYLCASSSRWGKSYEQYFGPGTRLTVT.

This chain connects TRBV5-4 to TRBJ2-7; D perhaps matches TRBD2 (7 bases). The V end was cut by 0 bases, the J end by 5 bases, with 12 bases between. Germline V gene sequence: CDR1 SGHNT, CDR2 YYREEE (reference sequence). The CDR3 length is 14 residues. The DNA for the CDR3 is TGTGCCAGCAGCTTGGTCGGGCGGGGGCACGAGCAGTACTTC. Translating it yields CASSLVGRGHEQYF.

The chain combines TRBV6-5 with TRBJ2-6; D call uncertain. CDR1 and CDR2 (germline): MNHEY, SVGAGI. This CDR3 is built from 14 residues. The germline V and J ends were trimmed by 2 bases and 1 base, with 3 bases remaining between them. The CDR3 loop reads CASSYESGANVLTF. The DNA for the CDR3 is TGTGCCAGCAGTTACGAGTCTGGGGCCAACGTCCTGACTTTC.